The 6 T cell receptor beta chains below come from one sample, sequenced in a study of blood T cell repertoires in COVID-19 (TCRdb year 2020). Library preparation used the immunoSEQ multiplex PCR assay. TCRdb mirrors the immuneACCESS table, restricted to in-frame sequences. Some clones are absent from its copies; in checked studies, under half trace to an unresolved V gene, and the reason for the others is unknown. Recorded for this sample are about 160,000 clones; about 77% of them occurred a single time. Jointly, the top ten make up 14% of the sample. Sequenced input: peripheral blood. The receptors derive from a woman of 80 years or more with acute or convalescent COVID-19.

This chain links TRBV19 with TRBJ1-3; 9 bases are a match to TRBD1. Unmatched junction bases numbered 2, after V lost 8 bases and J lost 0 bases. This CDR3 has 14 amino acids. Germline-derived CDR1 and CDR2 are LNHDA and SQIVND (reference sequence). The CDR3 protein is CASATGGSGNTIYF. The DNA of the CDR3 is TGTGCCAGTGCGACAGGGGGCTCTGGAAACACCATATATTTT.

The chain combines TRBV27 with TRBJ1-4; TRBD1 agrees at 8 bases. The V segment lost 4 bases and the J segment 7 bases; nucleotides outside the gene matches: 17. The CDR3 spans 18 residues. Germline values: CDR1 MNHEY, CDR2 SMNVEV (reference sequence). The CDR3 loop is CASSSTRGRGRYFEKLFF. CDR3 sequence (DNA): TGTGCCAGCAGTTCCACCCGGGGCAGGGGGCGTTATTTTGAAAAACTGTTTTTT.

The CDR3 DNA is TGTGCCAGCAGCCCCAGAGGGCGCCAGGGGGCCTGGGAAGAGACCCAGTACTTC. Amino acids: CASSPRGRQGAWEETQYF. The gene calls are TRBV7-9 and TRBJ2-5; the match to TRBD1 covers 8 bases. CDR3 size: 18 residues. The ends lost 5 bases at V and 3 bases at J; junction bases unmatched: 17. The V gene's germline CDR1 is SEHNR and CDR2 FQNEAQ (reference sequence).

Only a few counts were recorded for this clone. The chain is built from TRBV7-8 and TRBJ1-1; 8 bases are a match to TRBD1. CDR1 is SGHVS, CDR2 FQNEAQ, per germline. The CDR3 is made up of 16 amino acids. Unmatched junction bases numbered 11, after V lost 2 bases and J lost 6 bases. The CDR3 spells CASSLRAQGAIAEAFF. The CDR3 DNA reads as TGTGCCAGCAGCTTAAGGGCCCAGGGGGCAATCGCTGAAGCTTTCTTT. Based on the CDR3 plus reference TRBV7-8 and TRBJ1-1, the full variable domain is GAGVSQSPRYKVAKRGQDVALRCDPISGHVSLFWYQQALGQGPEFLTYFQNEAQLDKSGLPSDRFFAERPEGSVSTLKIQRTQQEDSAVYLCASSLRAQGAIAEAFFGQGTRLTVV.

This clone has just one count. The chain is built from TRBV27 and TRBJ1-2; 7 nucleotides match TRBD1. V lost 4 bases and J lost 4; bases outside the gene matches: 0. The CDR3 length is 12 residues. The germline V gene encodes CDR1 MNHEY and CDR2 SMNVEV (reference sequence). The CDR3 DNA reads TGTGCCAGCAGTTCAGGGGGCTATGGCTACACCTTC. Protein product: CASSSGGYGYTF.

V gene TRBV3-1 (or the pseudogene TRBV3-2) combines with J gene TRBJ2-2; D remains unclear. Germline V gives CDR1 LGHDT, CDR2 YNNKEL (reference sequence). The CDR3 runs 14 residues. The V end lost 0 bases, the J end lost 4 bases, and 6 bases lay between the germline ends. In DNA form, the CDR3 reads TGTGCCAGCAGCCAAGAAGGCGGCACCGGGGAGCTGTTTTTT. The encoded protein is CASSQEGGTGELFF.